What follows are 8 T cell receptor beta chains derived from one specimen sequenced in a study of T cells in women clearing cervical HPV infection. The table came from immunoSEQ multiplex PCR; TCRdb's copy has only in-frame clones and leaves some out. This sample contains under 45,000 clones. Input material: blood buffy coat. Receptors were obtained from a woman aged 18-70 years with a cervical HPV16 infection that either progressed to CIN3+ or cleared (not recorded which).

Notes on this clone: The read terminates 3 residues ahead of where the CDR3 ends, so the germline J gene completes it. This chain links TRBV10-3 with TRBJ1-3, with 7 bases fitting TRBD1. The germline gives CDR1 ENHRY, CDR2 SYGVKD. V gave up 3 bases and J gave up 4 bases; unmatched junction bases: 3. The CDR3 has 14 amino acids. The part of the CDR3 DNA that was read is TGTGCCATCAGTGACCCCAGGGGGGGAAACACC. Translation: CAISDPRGGNT. The complete CDR3 protein is CAISDPRGGNTIYF.

Comment on this clone: The DNA ends 3 residues before the CDR3 does, and the rest of the CDR3 is filled in from the germline J gene. The rearrangement joins TRBV20-1 to TRBJ2-5; TRBD1 is a possible D gene (6 bases). Trimming cost V 5 bases and J 4 bases, with 14 bases left between them. CDR1 is DFQATT, CDR2 SNEGSKA, per germline (reference sequence). The CDR3 is made up of 13 amino acids. The sequenced part of the CDR3 DNA is TGCAGTGCTCTACAACAGGGCCGAGAGACC. This sequence encodes CSALQQGRET. The full CDR3 is CSALQQGRETQYF.

A word on this clone: Sequencing ends 3 residues short of the CDR3 end; the germline J gene provides the rest. The V call is TRBV5-6, the J call TRBJ2-7; TRBD1 might be the D (6 bases). CDR3 length equals 15 residues. Germline loops: CDR1 SGHDT, CDR2 YYEEEE. Trimming cost V 0 bases and J 4 bases, with 14 bases left between them. The CDR3 DNA, read in part, is TGTGCCAGCAGCTTGGTACAGGGACCCTTTTACGAG. This codes for CASSLVQGPFYE. The full CDR3 protein reads CASSLVQGPFYEQYF.

Regarding this clone: The read comes to an end 3 residues before the CDR3 does, leaving the germline J gene to fill in the end. V gene TRBV2 combines with J gene TRBJ2-7; 8 nucleotides agree with TRBD2. Germline assignment: CDR1 SNHLY and CDR2 FYNNEI. The J segment lost 6 bases and the V segment lost 4 bases, leaving 8 bases of the junction unmatched. This CDR3 has 14 residues. Partial CDR3 DNA: TGTGCCAGCAGTGTGAGGCGGGGGGCCCCCGAG. This translates into CASSVRRGAPE. The CDR3, in full, reads CASSVRRGAPEQYF.

Concerning this clone itself: The missing CDR3 end, 3 residues past where the read stops, is filled in from the germline J gene. The chain carries TRBV11-2 and TRBJ2-2; a possible D gene is TRBD1 (5 bases). The CDR3 consists of 15 residues. CDR1 and CDR2 from the germline V gene are SGHAT and FQNNGV. Trimming cost V 3 bases and J 0 bases, with 8 bases left between them. CDR3 loop: CASSFSRANTGELFF. CDR3 bases read: TGTGCCAGCAGCTTTAGCAGGGCGAACACCGGGGAG.

CDR3 bases read: TGCAGTTCCAAGGGGAGACAAGAGACC. It specifies CSSKGRQET. The full CDR3 protein reads CSSKGRQETQYF. The genes are TRBV20-1 and TRBJ2-5; the D gene could be TRBD1 or TRBD2 (5 bases each). The CDR3 extends 3 residues past the end of the read, so its final part is completed from the germline J gene. V was cut by 8 bases and J by 2 bases, with 12 bases left in between. Germline V gene sequence: CDR1 DFQATT, CDR2 SNEGSKA (reference sequence). CDR3 length: 12 amino acids.

Turning to this clone: The read halts 3 residues ahead of the CDR3 end, with the missing end drawn from the germline J gene. This sequence joins TRBV2 and TRBJ2-3; 12 bases fit TRBD2. The junction had 4 bases not matched to a gene; V was cut back by 4 bases and J by 5 bases. Germline V gene sequence: CDR1 SNHLY, CDR2 FYNNEI. This CDR3 is 15 amino acids long. The sequenced part of the CDR3 DNA is TGTGCCAGCAGTGGGACTAGCGGGGCTATAGATACG. Its translation is CASSGTSGAIDT. The whole CDR3 reads CASSGTSGAIDTQYF.

With regard to this clone: With the read ending 3 residues before the CDR3 end, the germline J gene is used to fill in that end. The rearrangement uses TRBV7-6 and TRBJ2-7; 8 nucleotides agree with TRBD1. This CDR3 comprises 14 residues. V lost 3 bases and J lost 3; bases outside the gene matches: 4. Per germline, CDR1 SGHVS and CDR2 FNYEAQ. Here the CDR3 reads CASSLRTGLYEQYF. CDR3 DNA (partial): TGTGCCAGCAGCTTGAGGACAGGGCTCTACGAG.